Listed below are T cell receptor beta chains from one sample, sequenced in a study of CD8 T cells in Susac syndrome. One entry per CDR3 protein, called by TCRdb with MiXCR from the immunoSEQ multiplex PCR reads. Found here are roughly 190,000 distinct CDR3 sequences, 90% to 96% of them singletons; the top ten hold roughly 0.098%. The specimen was CD4+ T cells from PBMCs. The origin of the receptors is a human donor with Susac syndrome. The CDR3 runs from the conserved cysteine through the conserved F or W. Fields, in order: J gene, V gene, clone size, CDR3 protein. Size values are once, few and many counts, or a class for expanded clones, and some rows have none.

TRBJ2-5 TRBV7-2 - CASSLGVGRPETQYF
TRBJ2-7 TRBV4-3 - CASSQGTHSYEQYF
TRBJ2-7 TRBV2 - CASSERLGDSSYEQYF
TRBJ2-7 TRBV25-1 - CASSDPTGPIHEQYF
TRBJ2-7 TRBV7-9 - CASSRMGRGDGEQYF
TRBJ1-1 TRBV7-9 - CASSEKDGTSRMNTEAFF
TRBJ2-1 TRBV7-8 - CASSLNPGTDTNEQFF
TRBJ2-3 TRBV3-1 - CASSQGGGSGTDTQYF
TRBJ2-7 TRBV5-4 - CASSLVPGDSYEQYF
TRBJ2-4 TRBV19 - CASSEIPGQGSVQYF
TRBJ2-1 TRBV25-1 - CASSVARSSYNEQFF
TRBJ1-1 TRBV4-2 - CASSQDPGQGRTAFF
TRBJ2-5 TRBV13 - CASSRGSVGEQETQYF
TRBJ2-3 TRBV9 - CASSVTPYTSTDTQYF
TRBJ1-4 TRBV20-1 - CSASRQGREKLFF
TRBJ1-1 TRBV3-1 - CASSQDLASNTPRAFF
TRBJ1-1 TRBV12-3/TRBV12-4 once CASSLSTPGHNTEAFF
TRBJ2-5 TRBV14 - CASSQDAWTRWGETQYF
TRBJ2-5 TRBV20-1 once CSATTQTQYF
TRBJ1-4 TRBV12-3/TRBV12-4 - CASSFNRGRYEKLFF
TRBJ2-6 TRBV12-3/TRBV12-4 - CASSTSSGANVLTF
TRBJ2-3 TRBV30 - CAWSPNGGTDTQYF
TRBJ1-5 TRBV27 - CASRLRGDLSNQPQHF
TRBJ2-3 TRBV10-3 - CAISVAAGTTDTQYF
TRBJ2-3 TRBV4-2 - CASSPSGGSTDTQYF
TRBJ2-3 TRBV6-2/TRBV6-3 - CASSYPQTTDTQYF
TRBJ2-7 TRBV28 - CASSSGTSGGYEQYF
TRBJ1-5 TRBV19 - CASRTGQGDYQPQHF
TRBJ1-5 TRBV27 - CASSFNLNQPQHF
TRBJ1-2 TRBV20-1 - CSARDLTVLYGYTF
TRBJ2-1 TRBV9 - CASSRESGGTYNEQFF
TRBJ2-7 TRBV6-2/TRBV6-3 - CATVMGLASYEQYF
TRBJ1-6 TRBV19 - CATSDRNNSPLHF
TRBJ1-2 TRBV6-6 once CASTWTGVDGYTF
TRBJ2-1 TRBV9 - CASSPGGGGPYNEQFF